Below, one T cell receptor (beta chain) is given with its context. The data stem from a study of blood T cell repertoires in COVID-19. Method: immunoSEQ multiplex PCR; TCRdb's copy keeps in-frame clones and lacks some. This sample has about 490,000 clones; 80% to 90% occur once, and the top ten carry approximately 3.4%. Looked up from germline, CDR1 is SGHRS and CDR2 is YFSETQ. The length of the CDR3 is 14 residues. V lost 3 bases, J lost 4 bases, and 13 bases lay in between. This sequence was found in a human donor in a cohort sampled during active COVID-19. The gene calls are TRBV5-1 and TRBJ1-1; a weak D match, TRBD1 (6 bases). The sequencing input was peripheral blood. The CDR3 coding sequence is TGCGCCAGCAGCTCCCTTGACAGGACCACTGAAGCTTTCTTT. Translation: CASSSLDRTTEAFF.